The clone carrying this TCR beta chain was recorded a few times. Its specificity is not known. CDR1 SEHNR and CDR2 FQNEAQ come from the germline V gene (reference sequence). V was cut by 2 bases and J by 2 bases, with 3 bases left in between. The CDR3 spans 13 residues. The sample belongs to a study of early T cells in non-severe SARS-CoV-2 infection. Study as a whole: Chains stayed unpaired after sequencing of bulk RNA from unsorted whole blood.

Points from the study as a whole: A preference for anti-spike CD8 responses marked VDJdb matching, which missed private and CD4 specificities.

The TCR library protocol was used to attach unique molecular identifiers. These identifiers were attached to individual cDNA molecules. TCRdb independently ran MiXCR on the 5' RACE reads; one entry per CDR3 protein. The top ten hold over 2.5% of the sample, which has about 84,000 distinct CDR3 sequences, around 10% seen once. This chain joins TRBV7-9 and TRBJ2-2; the D is unclear. The receptor's source is an adult who was a healthcare worker with PCR-confirmed SARS-CoV-2 infection or an uninfected control (not recorded which). The sample was whole blood. The DNA for the CDR3 is TGTGCCAGCAGCTTACCTAACACCGGGGAGCTGTTTTTT. Its translation is CASSLPNTGELFF.